The rows below give T cell receptor beta chains drawn from one sample of a study of OX40 agonist ivuxolimab in advanced cancers. Here immunoSEQ multiplex PCR was the method, and the copy in TCRdb shows in-frame clones only, minus some. The sample records tens of thousands of clones, about 90% being singletons. The specimen was CD4+ or CD8+ T cells sorted from blood, collected in a trial of the OX40 agonist ivuxolimab. The receptors shown here come from an adult with an advanced solid tumor such as melanoma, head and neck, liver or kidney cancer. CDR3s include the opening cysteine and the closing phenylalanine or tryptophan. The D gene is left open where the match is weak. For some rows the clone size is stated as once, few or many, or as a class when expanded; others skip it.

v_call	clone_size	j_call	d_call	cdr3_length	cdr3_nt	cdr3_aa
TRBV6-1	NA	TRBJ1-2	NA	12	TGTGCCAGGTTGGAAGGAGTAAATGGCTACACCTTC	CARLEGVNGYTF
TRBV29-1	NA	TRBJ1-1	NA	11	TGCAGCGTTGACGGCCGGACTGAAGCTTTCTTT	CSVDGRTEAFF
TRBV5-1	NA	TRBJ1-2	TRBD1	15	TGCGCCAGCAGCTTGGGACAGGGCCCAAACTATGGCTACACCTTC	CASSLGQGPNYGYTF
TRBV18	NA	TRBJ2-1	TRBD2	15	TGTGCCAGCTCACCATCGGCTAGCGGGAACAATGAGCAGTTCTTC	CASSPSASGNNEQFF
TRBV2	once	TRBJ2-7	NA	15	TGTGCCAGCAGTGACCAGCGGTCACAGGTCTACGAGCAGTACTTC	CASSDQRSQVYEQYF
TRBV28	NA	TRBJ1-4	NA	14	TGTGCCAGCAGTTTATCTGGTAACAGCGGCGGACTGTTTTTT	CASSLSGNSGGLFF
TRBV29-1	NA	TRBJ2-3	NA	16	TGCAGCGTTGTAGGGGCCGCAGTTTCTAGCACAGATACGCAGTATTTT	CSVVGAAVSSTDTQYF
TRBV10-1	NA	TRBJ2-2	NA	13	TGCGCCACCCGGGATGCGAACACCGGGGAGCTGTTTTTT	CATRDANTGELFF
TRBV7-9	NA	TRBJ2-3	NA	12	TGTGCCAGCAGCTACCTCACAGATACGCAGTATTTT	CASSYLTDTQYF
TRBV15	NA	TRBJ2-5	NA	14	TGTGCCACCGCCGGGACTTACTCACAAGAGACCCAGTACTTC	CATAGTYSQETQYF
TRBV5-1	NA	TRBJ2-2	NA	15	TGCGCCAGCAGGCTCGGGCAGACAAACACCGGGGAGCTGTTTTTT	CASRLGQTNTGELFF
TRBV2	NA	TRBJ1-6	TRBD1	12	TGTGCCAGCAGAGACAGGGGCTCACCCCTCCACTTT	CASRDRGSPLHF
TRBV5-1	once	TRBJ1-5	NA	13	TGCGCCAGCAGCTTGTGGGGGGATCAGCCCCAGCATTTT	CASSLWGDQPQHF
TRBV28	NA	TRBJ1-2	NA	14	TGTGCCGGGGGAGGTACAAGGCCGGGCTATGGCTACACCTTC	CAGGGTRPGYGYTF
TRBV6-8	few	TRBJ1-5	NA	13	TGTGCCAGCAGCCGATTTAGCAATCAGCCCCAGCATTTT	CASSRFSNQPQHF
TRBV10-3	NA	TRBJ1-5	NA	12	TGTGCCATCAGTGAGCAGGGCCAGCCCCAGCATTTT	CAISEQGQPQHF